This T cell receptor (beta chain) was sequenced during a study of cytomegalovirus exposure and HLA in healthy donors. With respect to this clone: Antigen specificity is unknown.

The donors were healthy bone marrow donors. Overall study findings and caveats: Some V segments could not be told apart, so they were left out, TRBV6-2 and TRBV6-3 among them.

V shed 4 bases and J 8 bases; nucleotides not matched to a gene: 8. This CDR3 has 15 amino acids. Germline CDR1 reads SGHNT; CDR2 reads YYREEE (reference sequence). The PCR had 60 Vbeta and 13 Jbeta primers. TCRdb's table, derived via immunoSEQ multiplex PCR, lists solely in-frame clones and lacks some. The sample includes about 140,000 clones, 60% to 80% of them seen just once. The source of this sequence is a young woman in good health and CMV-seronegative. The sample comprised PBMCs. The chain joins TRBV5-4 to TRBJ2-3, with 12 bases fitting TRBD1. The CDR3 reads CASSHRDRGHVTQYF. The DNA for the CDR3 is TGTGCCAGCAGCCACCGGGACAGGGGGCATGTTACGCAGTATTTT.